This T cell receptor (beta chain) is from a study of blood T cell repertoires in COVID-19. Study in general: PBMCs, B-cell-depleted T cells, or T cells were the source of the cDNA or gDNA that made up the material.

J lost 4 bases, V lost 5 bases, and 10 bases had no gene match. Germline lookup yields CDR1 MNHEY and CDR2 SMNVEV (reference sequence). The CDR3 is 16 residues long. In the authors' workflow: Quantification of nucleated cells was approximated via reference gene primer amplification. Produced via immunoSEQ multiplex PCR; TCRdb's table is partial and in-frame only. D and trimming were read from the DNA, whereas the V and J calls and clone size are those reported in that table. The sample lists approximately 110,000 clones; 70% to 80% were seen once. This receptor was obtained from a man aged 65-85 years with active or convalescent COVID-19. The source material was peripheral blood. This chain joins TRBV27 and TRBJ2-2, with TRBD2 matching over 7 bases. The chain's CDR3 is CASSQGLGGITGELFF. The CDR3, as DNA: TGTGCCAGCAGTCAAGGACTAGGAGGGATCACCGGGGAGCTGTTTTTT.